A selection of T cell receptor beta chains follows, all from one sample in a study of OX40 agonist ivuxolimab in advanced cancers. Profiled with immunoSEQ multiplex PCR; TCRdb holds only in-frame clones, not every one. The sample holds 30,000 to 45,000 clones; approximately 79% are singletons and the top ten take around 10%. The specimen was CD4+ or CD8+ T cells sorted from blood, collected in a trial of the OX40 agonist ivuxolimab. These receptors all stem from an adult with an advanced solid tumor such as melanoma, head and neck, liver or kidney cancer. Both conserved end residues are part of each CDR3.

cdr3_aa	v_call	j_call
CAWQPGTGNGYTF	TRBV30	TRBJ1-2
CASSESQGLTEAFF	TRBV6-1	TRBJ1-1
CASSLPGRRTEAFF	TRBV28	TRBJ1-1
CASRERIIRSGANVLTF	TRBV2	TRBJ2-6
CAISVIGTEIYEQYF	TRBV10-3	TRBJ2-7
CARGGVEGNSPLHF	TRBV2	TRBJ1-6
CASSLWVAGELFF	TRBV5-1	TRBJ2-2
CASSGAAGLEQYF	TRBV2	TRBJ2-7
CASSRGPGWDTQYF	TRBV19	TRBJ2-3
CASSPHRTGHSYEQYF	TRBV25-1	TRBJ2-7
CASKFPGIYNSPLHF	TRBV19	TRBJ1-6
CASSIIHGGPNQPQHF	TRBV19	TRBJ1-5
CASSSRGLIAQHF	TRBV28	TRBJ1-5
CASSYDAGGNTIYF	TRBV6-5	TRBJ1-3
CASSYAAAGDTQYF	TRBV6-5	TRBJ2-3
CASSIGLGAIYGYTF	TRBV19	TRBJ1-2
CASRRQGTASYEQYF	TRBV28	TRBJ2-7
CASRTSGGFDEQFF	TRBV10-2	TRBJ2-1
CASSPNGQATQETQYF	TRBV9	TRBJ2-5
CASSYSGGSGELFF	TRBV6-6	TRBJ2-2
CASNHGVGQETQYF	TRBV19	TRBJ2-5
CASGLYRPQHF	TRBV12-5	TRBJ1-5
CASSLQAGGQETQYF	TRBV7-8	TRBJ2-5
CATKVAGSSGNEQFF	TRBV15	TRBJ2-1
CASSALQGVYGYTF	TRBV9	TRBJ1-2
CASSVPETVNTEAFF	TRBV2	TRBJ1-1
CASLGGSGEETQYF	TRBV2	TRBJ2-5
CASSDSYSGANVLTF	TRBV2	TRBJ2-6
CASSHGPGWGEKLFF	TRBV14	TRBJ1-4
CASIRTSGTQYF	TRBV28	TRBJ2-3
CASSRDGGREKLFF	TRBV4-1	TRBJ1-4
CASSAANSYEQYF	TRBV9	TRBJ2-7
CATRGKETQYF	TRBV10-3	TRBJ2-5
CAWMLQGVNQPQHF	TRBV30	TRBJ1-5
CASSQEARSTYEQYF	TRBV4-1	NA
CASSLEYTGTLYEQYF	TRBV7-9	NA
CASNRDRGYTEAFF	TRBV19	TRBJ1-1
CASSPDSGIYKQYF	TRBV9	TRBJ2-7
CASSSYREQFF	TRBV5-4	TRBJ2-1
CASSTQPRGAYEQYF	TRBV19	TRBJ2-7
CAWSPGTLGLDYGYTF	TRBV30	TRBJ1-2
CASSSTGTSAGGIDTQYF	TRBV5-1	TRBJ2-3
CASRTSSSYNEQFF	TRBV5-6	TRBJ2-1
CASSFLGTSNQPQHF	TRBV27	TRBJ1-5
CASSSLWGGGGSTEAFF	TRBV28	TRBJ1-1
CASSLQGNFAGELFF	TRBV14	TRBJ2-2
CASSLRGGSSGNTIYF	TRBV5-6	TRBJ1-3
CAISGGQGQKETQYF	TRBV10-3	TRBJ2-5
CASSPGQYSNQPQHF	TRBV7-6	TRBJ1-5
CAISEGRFGYGYTF	TRBV10-3	TRBJ1-2